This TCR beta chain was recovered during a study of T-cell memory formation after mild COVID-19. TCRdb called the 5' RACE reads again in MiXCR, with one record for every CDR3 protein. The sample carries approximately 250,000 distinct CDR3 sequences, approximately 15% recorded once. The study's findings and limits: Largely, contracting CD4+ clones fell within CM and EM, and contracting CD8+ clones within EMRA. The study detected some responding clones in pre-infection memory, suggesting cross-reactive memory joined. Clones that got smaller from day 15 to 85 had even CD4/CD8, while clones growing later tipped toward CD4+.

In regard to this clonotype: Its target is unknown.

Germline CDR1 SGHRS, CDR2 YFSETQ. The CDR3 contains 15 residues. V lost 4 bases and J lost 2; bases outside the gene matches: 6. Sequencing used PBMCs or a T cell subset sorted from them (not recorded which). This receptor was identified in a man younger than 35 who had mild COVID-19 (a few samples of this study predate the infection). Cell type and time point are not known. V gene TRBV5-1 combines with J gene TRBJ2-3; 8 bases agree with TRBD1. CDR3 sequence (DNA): TGCGCCAGCAGCGTAGGGGACAGGCCCACAGATACGCAGTATTTT. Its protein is CASSVGDRPTDTQYF.